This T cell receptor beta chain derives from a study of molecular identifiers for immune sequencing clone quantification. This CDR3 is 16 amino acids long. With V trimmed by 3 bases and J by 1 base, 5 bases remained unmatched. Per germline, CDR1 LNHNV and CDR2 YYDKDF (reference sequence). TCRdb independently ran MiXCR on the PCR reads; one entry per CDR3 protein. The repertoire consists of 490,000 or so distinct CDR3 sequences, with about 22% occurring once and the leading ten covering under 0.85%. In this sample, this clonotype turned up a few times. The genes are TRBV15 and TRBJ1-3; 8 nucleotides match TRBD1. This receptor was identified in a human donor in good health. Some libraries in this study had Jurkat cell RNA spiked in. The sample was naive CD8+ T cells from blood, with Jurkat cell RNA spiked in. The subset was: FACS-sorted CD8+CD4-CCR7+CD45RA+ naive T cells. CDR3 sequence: CATSSRQGPSGNTIYF. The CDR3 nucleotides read TGTGCCACCAGCAGCCGACAGGGGCCATCTGGAAACACCATATATTTT.